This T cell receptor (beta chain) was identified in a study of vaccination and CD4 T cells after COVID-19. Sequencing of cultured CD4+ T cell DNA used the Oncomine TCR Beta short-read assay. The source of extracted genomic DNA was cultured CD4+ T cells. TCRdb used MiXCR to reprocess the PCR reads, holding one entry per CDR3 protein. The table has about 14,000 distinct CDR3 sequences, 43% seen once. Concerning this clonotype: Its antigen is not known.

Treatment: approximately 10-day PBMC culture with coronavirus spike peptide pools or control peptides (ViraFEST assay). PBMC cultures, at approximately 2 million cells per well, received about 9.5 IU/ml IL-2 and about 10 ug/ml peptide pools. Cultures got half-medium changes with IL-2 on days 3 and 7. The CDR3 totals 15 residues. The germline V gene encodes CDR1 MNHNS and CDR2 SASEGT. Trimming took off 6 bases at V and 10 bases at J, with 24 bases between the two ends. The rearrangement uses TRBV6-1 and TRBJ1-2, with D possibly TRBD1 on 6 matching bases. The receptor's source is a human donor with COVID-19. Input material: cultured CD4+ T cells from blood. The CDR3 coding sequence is TGTGCCAGCAGCACCCGGCGCTCAGGGGCTGGTGACTACACCTTC. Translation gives CASSTRRSGAGDYTF.